The sequence of this T cell receptor beta chain was determined in a study of blood T cell repertoires in COVID-19. Study-wide context: From T cells, B-cell-depleted T cells, or PBMCs came the material, which was cDNA or gDNA.

Only in-frame clones appear in the TCRdb table, and some are missing; sequencing was by immunoSEQ multiplex PCR. The sample holds hundreds of thousands of clones, roughly 89% seen once. The CDR3 sequence is 11 residues long. CDR1 DFQATT and CDR2 SNEGSKA come from the germline V gene (reference sequence). The V end lost 4 bases, the J end lost 3 bases, and 3 bases lay between the germline ends. This clone was seen a handful of times. This chain connects TRBV20-1 to TRBJ2-2; D gene ambiguous. Material for sequencing was peripheral blood. The receptor comes from a woman between 25 and 40 years old with active or convalescent COVID-19. CDR3 coding DNA: TGCAGTGCTAAGCACACCGGGGAGCTGTTTTTT. Protein sequence: CSAKHTGELFF.